The 10 T cell receptor beta chains below all came from one sample that was sequenced in a study of shared clonotypes between healthy human individuals (dated by TCRdb to the early 2020s). The library was prepared using the immunoSEQ multiplex PCR assay. The source is immuneACCESS, and TCRdb retained only in-frame sequences with V and J called. Part of the clones is not carried over; for the studies checked, unresolved V genes explain less than half of this, and the remainder is unexplained. This sample holds 700,000 to 950,000 clones; around 96% were observed only once. Less than 0.25% of the sample is in the top ten clones. CD8 naive samples were obtained by positive selection for CCR7 among CD45RO-negative cells, yielding a CD45RA+CCR7+ population from which TemRA cells were excluded. The sequenced material came from naive CD8+ T cells sorted from blood. According to the study, the label for this sample's cell subset or site signals: CD45RA+CCR7+. The receptors derive from a man aged 30 to 39 in good health.

The CDR3 region has the DNA TGTGCCAGCAGCCTTACCCCCCAGGTTTACACTGAAGCTTTCTTT. The encoded protein is CASSLTPQVYTEAFF. The V gene is TRBV27, the J gene TRBJ1-1; D remains unclear. The V end lost 6 bases, the J end lost 3 bases, and 17 bases lay between the germline ends. Germline V gives CDR1 MNHEY, CDR2 SMNVEV (reference sequence). The CDR3 sequence is 15 residues long.

As to this clone: Germline is not matched at one junction end, which may reflect a read error. The DNA for the CDR3 is TGTGCTAGCAGCTTTGGGAATCGGGGCACCGGGGAGCTGTTTTTT. Protein product: CASSFGNRGTGELFF. V and J are TRBV7-7 and TRBJ2-2; D might be TRBD2 (5 bases). The CDR3 runs to 15 residues. Germline V CDR1 and CDR2: SSHAT, FNYEAQ (reference sequence).

The chain couples TRBV27 to TRBJ2-7, with D possibly TRBD1 on 6 matching bases. Trimming cost V 5 bases and J 8 bases, with 16 bases left between them. Per germline, CDR1 MNHEY and CDR2 SMNVEV (reference sequence). This CDR3 contains 13 residues. CDR3 bases: TGTGCCAGCAGTCCCCGACTCAGGGGCCAGCAGTACTTC. Residues: CASSPRLRGQQYF.

V gene TRBV6-5 combines with J gene TRBJ2-5, with D perhaps TRBD2 (6 bases). This CDR3 is 13 amino acids long. The germline V gene encodes CDR1 MNHEY and CDR2 SVGAGI. V lost 6 bases and J lost 1, with 9 bases in between. Written as DNA, the CDR3 is TGTGCCAGCAGAACCGGGGGCCAAGAGACCCAGTACTTC. It encodes CASRTGGQETQYF.

The chain combines TRBV27 with TRBJ2-1; the match to TRBD2 covers 8 bases. V lost 4 bases, J lost 7 bases, and 12 bases stayed unmatched. Germline V gives CDR1 MNHEY, CDR2 SMNVEV (reference sequence). The CDR3 extends over 16 amino acids. The CDR3 spells CASSSLSGSVRNEQFF. In DNA form, the CDR3 reads TGTGCCAGCAGTTCCCTCAGCGGGAGTGTGCGGAATGAGCAGTTCTTC.

The rearrangement joins TRBV29-1 to TRBJ2-3; 14 bases fit TRBD2. With 7 bases clipped from V and 8 bases from J, the junction kept 5 bases outside the gene matches. The CDR3 has 13 amino acids. The germline gives CDR1 SQVTM, CDR2 ANQGSEA. This chain's CDR3 is CSAGTSGRVTQYF. DNA for the CDR3: TGCAGCGCTGGGACTAGCGGGAGAGTTACGCAGTATTTT.

The CDR3 bases are TGCAGCGTCGGGACTAGCGGGAGGAAGTTCTTC. Protein sequence: CSVGTSGRKFF. V gene TRBV29-1 combines with J gene TRBJ2-1, with TRBD2 matching 15 bases. Germline V gene lookup returns CDR1 SQVTM and CDR2 ANQGSEA. The V segment lost 6 bases and the J segment 14 bases; nucleotides outside the gene matches: 2. There are 11 residues in the CDR3.

This rearrangement joins TRBV4-3 to TRBJ2-3, with TRBD2 as a possible D gene (6 bases). CDR1 LGHNA and CDR2 YSLEER come from the germline V gene. The V gene lost 0 bases and the J gene lost 6 bases, with 16 bases spanning the gap. The CDR3 covers 16 residues. The CDR3 nucleotides read TGCGCCAGCAGCCAAGATCACACTAGTGGGAGGGATACGCAGTATTTT. It codes for CASSQDHTSGRDTQYF.

The chain is built from TRBV7-9 and TRBJ2-2, with 7 bases identical to TRBD1. Per the germline V gene, CDR1 is SEHNR and CDR2 is FQNEAQ (reference sequence). The CDR3 sequence is 16 residues long. V shed 8 bases and J 1 base; nucleotides not matched to a gene: 10. The CDR3 here is CASQLPGTENTGELFF. The DNA of the CDR3 is TGTGCCAGCCAATTGCCCGGGACAGAGAACACCGGGGAGCTGTTTTTT. Together with reference TRBV7-9 and TRBJ2-2, the CDR3 gives the full variable domain: DTGVSQNPRHKITKRGQNVTFRCDPISEHNRLYWYRQTLGQGPEFLTYFQNEAQLEKSRLLSDRFSAERPKGSFSTLEIQRTEQGDSAMYLCASQLPGTENTGELFFGEGSRLTVL.

This chain links TRBV7-2 with TRBJ2-5; D possibly corresponds to TRBD1 (6 bases). V gave up 4 bases and J gave up 4 bases, with 16 bases separating them. Germline V gene sequence: CDR1 SGHTA, CDR2 FQGNSA. This CDR3 is built from 15 residues. In DNA form, the CDR3 reads TGTGCCAGCAGCTGGACAACAGGGTCGCGAGAGACCCAGTACTTC. It codes for CASSWTTGSRETQYF.